Below are 28 T cell receptor beta chains sequenced from a single sample in a study of cytomegalovirus exposure and HLA in healthy donors. PCR was performed using 60 Vbeta and 13 Jbeta primers. The method was immunoSEQ multiplex PCR; TCRdb's version includes in-frame clones alone and lacks a portion of them. The sample yields some 130,000 clones, roughly three quarters seen once. The sequenced sample was PBMCs. These receptors all stem from a woman between 18 and 29 years old in good health and CMV-seronegative.

The J gene is TRBJ2-1, the V gene TRBV29-1, with a weak D call TRBD1 (5 bases). With 6 bases removed from V and 4 bases from J, the gap between germline ends came to 16 bases. CDR3 length: 14 amino acids. CDR1 and CDR2 (germline): SQVTM, ANQGSEA. The CDR3 is CSVDLFDRYNEQFF. For the CDR3, the DNA is TGCAGCGTGGATCTTTTCGACAGATACAATGAGCAGTTCTTC.

CDR3 DNA sequence: TGCAGCGTTGATGGGCTAGCGGGTTCCACCTACGAGCAGTACTTC. Translated: CSVDGLAGSTYEQYF. This chain links TRBV29-1 with TRBJ2-7; TRBD2 matches at 8 bases. J gave up 2 bases and V 3 bases, and 9 bases lay outside the gene matches. Germline lookup yields CDR1 SQVTM and CDR2 ANQGSEA. The CDR3 covers 15 residues.

The rearrangement uses TRBV7-9 and TRBJ2-3, with D possibly matching TRBD2 (5 bases). The CDR3 consists of 14 residues. Germline CDR1 and CDR2: SEHNR and FQNEAQ (reference sequence). Between the trimmed V and J ends, which lost 5 bases and 0 bases, there was a span of 9 bases. DNA for the CDR3: TGTGCCAGCAGCCCAAGCGGAAGCACAGATACGCAGTATTTT. It codes for CASSPSGSTDTQYF.

This clone has only a few counts. The gene calls are TRBV6-1 and TRBJ1-3, with TRBD1 matching 9 bases. CDR3 length equals 14 residues. Germline V gives CDR1 MNHNS, CDR2 SASEGT. V dropped 8 bases and J dropped 7; count of bases not matched to a gene: 9. CDR3 DNA: TGTGCCAGCCTTGAGGGGACAGGGAGGAACACCATATATTTT. Translated, it gives CASLEGTGRNTIYF.

CDR3 amino acids: CASSSDTGGFGNTIYF. CDR3 bases: TGTGCCAGCAGCTCAGATACAGGGGGCTTTGGAAACACCATATATTTT. The chain uses TRBV7-6 and TRBJ1-3; 9 bases agree with TRBD1. The CDR3 covers 16 residues. V shed 4 bases, J shed 3 bases, and the junction held 7 bases outside the gene matches. Germline V gives CDR1 SGHVS, CDR2 FNYEAQ.

The rearrangement uses TRBV6-5 and TRBJ2-5; the D gene is possibly TRBD1 (5 bases). V lost 2 bases and J lost 11, with 15 bases in between. This CDR3 is built from 13 residues. Looked up from germline, CDR1 is MNHEY and CDR2 is SVGAGI. CDR3 in amino acids: CASSYPGRQGQYF. In DNA, the CDR3 is TGTGCCAGCAGTTACCCCGGGCGGCAGGGACAGTACTTC.

This clone was recorded once. The CDR3 nucleotides are TGTGCCAGCAGTCTATTGGGGTTCTCAGGGACAGATACGCAGTATTTT. Translated, it gives CASSLLGFSGTDTQYF. This chain connects TRBV27 to TRBJ2-3, with D perhaps matching TRBD1 (5 bases). V lost 5 bases and J lost 3, with 18 bases in between. The CDR3 extends over 16 amino acids. From germline, CDR1 is MNHEY and CDR2 SMNVEV (reference sequence).

The rearrangement joins TRBV18 to TRBJ1-1, with no clear D. Germline CDR1 is KGHSH and CDR2 is LQKENI. The V gene lost 3 bases and the J gene lost 6 bases, with 5 bases spanning the gap. This CDR3 has 11 amino acids. The CDR3 DNA is TGTGCCAGCTCACCCGGGGCTGAAGCTTTCTTT. Its protein product is CASSPGAEAFF. The full variable domain, rest sourced from reference TRBV18 and TRBJ1-1, is NAGVMQNPRHLVRRRGQEARLRCSPMKGHSHVYWYRQLPEEGLKFMVYLQKENIIDESGMPKERFSAEFPKEGPSILRIQQVVRGDSAAYFCASSPGAEAFFGQGTRLTVV.

This chain connects TRBV6-1 to TRBJ2-3; D unclear. CDR1 and CDR2 from the germline V gene are MNHNS and SASEGT. CDR3 size: 14 residues. V lost 4 bases to trimming and J lost 0 bases, with 8 bases between them. The CDR3 DNA is TGTGCCAGCAGTGCAGGCATTAGCACAGATACGCAGTATTTT. Its translation is CASSAGISTDTQYF.

This sequence joins TRBV7-2 and TRBJ1-1; possibly TRBD1 for D (5 bases). Germline lookup yields CDR1 SGHTA and CDR2 FQGNSA. Trimming took 5 bases from V and 4 from J, leaving 14 bases between them. This CDR3 has 14 amino acids. CDR3: CASSPQGWGTEAFF. CDR3 nucleotide sequence: TGTGCCAGCAGCCCGCAGGGATGGGGCACTGAAGCTTTCTTT.

This sequence joins TRBV5-4 and TRBJ1-4; D ambiguous. Germline CDR1 is SGHNT and CDR2 is YYREEE (reference sequence). There are 15 residues in the CDR3. Trimming took off 0 bases at V and 2 bases at J, with 8 bases between the two ends. The CDR3 is CASSLEAETNEKLFF. Written as DNA, the CDR3 is TGTGCCAGCAGCTTGGAAGCGGAGACTAATGAAAAACTGTTTTTT.

The CDR3 DNA follows: TGTGCCAGCAGTCCCGAGGTCGCGGGCTATGGCTACACCTTC. Protein sequence: CASSPEVAGYGYTF. V usage is TRBV6-5 and J usage is TRBJ1-2; D remains ambiguous. The CDR3 loop spans 14 amino acids. Germline CDR1 reads MNHEY; CDR2 reads SVGAGI. With 5 bases removed from V and 4 bases from J, the gap between germline ends came to 14 bases.

The sample holds a few counts of this clone. The V call is TRBV6-5, the J call TRBJ2-7; 9 nucleotides match TRBD2. Germline assignment: CDR1 MNHEY and CDR2 SVGAGI. V shed 5 bases, J shed 3 bases, and the junction held 5 bases outside the gene matches. This CDR3 contains 14 residues. This CDR3 is CASSRGRGVYEQYF. The CDR3, as DNA: TGTGCCAGCAGTCGCGGGAGGGGGGTCTACGAGCAGTACTTC.

The genes are TRBV6-1 and TRBJ1-5; the match to TRBD1 covers 7 bases. CDR3 length: 15 residues. The J segment lost 0 bases and the V segment lost 6 bases, leaving 5 bases of the junction unmatched. Germline V lookup: CDR1 MNHNS, CDR2 SASEGT. CDR3 nucleotide sequence: TGTGCCAGCAGGTCACAGGGGTATAGCAATCAGCCCCAGCATTTT. Amino acids: CASRSQGYSNQPQHF.

The table lists this clone with a count of one. This chain connects TRBV5-1 to TRBJ2-1, with 7 positions matching TRBD2. CDR1 and CDR2 from the germline V gene are SGHRS and YFSETQ. J gave up 6 bases and V 4 bases, and 7 bases lay outside the gene matches. The CDR3 has 14 residues. This CDR3 is CASSPGEGGNEQFF. Here the CDR3 DNA reads TGCGCCAGCAGCCCGGGGGAGGGAGGCAATGAGCAGTTCTTC.

This chain links TRBV7-5 with TRBJ2-7; the table's D gene call, TRBD2, was not cross checked with the DNA. TRBV7-5 is an annotated pseudogene. The CDR3 has 17 amino acids. The CDR3 region is CVRSLDSTGDSSYEQYF. CDR3 DNA sequence: TGTGTCAGAAGCTTAGACTCGACGGGAGACAGCTCCTACGAGCAGTACTTC.

The rearrangement links TRBV5-5 to TRBJ1-2; no firm D call. The CDR3 consists of 15 residues. Deletions cut 0 bases from V and 4 bases from J, with 13 bases between. Germline V gives CDR1 SGHKS, CDR2 YYEKEE (reference sequence). The CDR3 DNA is TGTGCCAGCAGCTTGGCCCCAGCGACGGTCTATGGCTACACCTTC. Its translation is CASSLAPATVYGYTF.

This chain joins TRBV19 and TRBJ1-5; the D is unclear. The CDR3 extends over 12 amino acids. Germline values: CDR1 LNHDA, CDR2 SQIVND (reference sequence). Trimming took 2 bases from V and 7 from J, leaving 6 bases between them. As DNA, the CDR3 is TGTGCCAGTAGTATAAGCGGCCAGCCCCAGCATTTT. Amino acid sequence: CASSISGQPQHF. Full variable domain (rest looked up from reference TRBV19 and TRBJ1-5): DGGITQSPKYLFRKEGQNVTLSCEQNLNHDAMYWYRQDPGQGLRLIYYSQIVNDFQKGDIAEGYSVSREKKESFPLTVTSAQKNPTAFYLCASSISGQPQHFGDGTRLSIL.

This clone occurred a few times. The junction does not match germline at one end; this may be a read error. This chain joins TRBV4-1 and TRBJ1-4; 7 bases agree with TRBD1. The germline V gene encodes CDR1 MGHRA and CDR2 YSYEKL. The CDR3 length is 13 residues. In nucleotides, the CDR3 is TGCGCCAGCAACAGGGGCGGCATGGAAAGACTGTTTTTT. Translating it yields CASNRGGMERLFF.

This clone has a single count. CDR3 region: CASSFAGEGTQYF. The CDR3 coding sequence is TGTGCCAGCAGCTTCGCAGGGGAAGGGACCCAGTACTTC. This chain links TRBV5-4 with TRBJ2-5, with D maybe TRBD1 (6 bases). The CDR3 is made up of 13 amino acids. Trimming took off 2 bases at V and 7 bases at J, with 12 bases between the two ends. Germline V gene data show CDR1 as SGHNT and CDR2 as YYREEE (reference sequence).

The rearrangement uses TRBV7-9 and TRBJ1-2; 8 bases fit TRBD1. The CDR3 contains 14 residues. Germline V gene lookup returns CDR1 SEHNR and CDR2 FQNEAQ (reference sequence). V lost 2 bases, J lost 8 bases, and 7 bases stayed unmatched. Written as DNA, the CDR3 is TGTGCCAGCAGCTTATGGGTGGACAGGGAAGGCTACACCTTC. Its protein product is CASSLWVDREGYTF. The whole variable domain, filled in from reference TRBV7-9 and TRBJ1-2, reads DTGVSQNPRHKITKRGQNVTFRCDPISEHNRLYWYRQTLGQGPEFLTYFQNEAQLEKSRLLSDRFSAERPKGSFSTLEIQRTEQGDSAMYLCASSLWVDREGYTFGSGTRLTVV.

V is TRBV6-6 and J is TRBJ2-5; D possibly corresponds to TRBD2 (6 bases). The end of the DNA is better explained by TRBJ2-7, so the J call may be wrong. CDR1 and CDR2 from the germline V gene are MNHNY and SVGAGI (reference sequence). There are 14 residues in the CDR3. This CDR3 reads CASSGGAGSYEQYF. The DNA of the CDR3 is TGTGCCAGCAGTGGGGGAGCGGGCTCCTACGAGCAGTACTTC.

This clone was recorded once. The V and J genes are TRBV15 and TRBJ1-3; D gene unclear. CDR3 length: 14 amino acids. The V gene lost 0 bases and the J gene lost 3 bases, with 6 bases spanning the gap. Per the germline V gene, CDR1 is LNHNV and CDR2 is YYDKDF (reference sequence). The CDR3 DNA reads TGTGCCACCAGCAGAGACCGGGGTGGAAACACCATATATTTT. It translates to CATSRDRGGNTIYF.

A note on this clone: Other nucleotide sequences in the sample specify the same CDR3. The chain couples TRBV29-1 to TRBJ1-1; 10 positions agree with TRBD1. Germline CDR1 and CDR2: SQVTM and ANQGSEA. This CDR3 contains 13 residues. With V trimmed by 7 bases and J by 1 base, 3 bases remained unmatched. CDR3 region: CSARTGGNTEAFF. In nucleotides, the CDR3 is TGCAGCGCCAGGACAGGGGGGAACACTGAAGCTTTCTTT. The variable domain in full, with the rest retrieved from reference TRBV29-1 and TRBJ1-1, is SAVISQKPSRDICQRGTSLTIQCQVDSQVTMMFWYRQQPGQSLTLIATANQGSEATYESGFVIDKFPISRPNLTFSTLTVSNMSPEDSSIYLCSARTGGNTEAFFGQGTRLTVV.

J is TRBJ2-7 and V is TRBV5-1, with a possible D match to TRBD2 (6 bases). The length of the CDR3 is 14 residues. Trimming took off 4 bases at V and 2 bases at J, with 13 bases between the two ends. CDR1 SGHRS and CDR2 YFSETQ come from the germline V gene. The chain's CDR3 is CASSRLGETYEQYF. In DNA, the CDR3 is TGCGCCAGCAGCCGACTAGGCGAAACCTACGAGCAGTACTTC.

J is TRBJ2-3 and V is TRBV9; no reliable D call. Germline assignment: CDR1 SGDLS and CDR2 YYNGEE. This CDR3 comprises 15 residues. The V and J ends lost 0 bases and 3 bases respectively, with 11 bases between them. This CDR3 reads CASSVGPSGTDTQYF. The CDR3 bases are TGTGCCAGCAGCGTAGGACCTTCGGGTACAGATACGCAGTATTTT. Using reference TRBV9 and TRBJ2-3 for the parts outside the CDR3, the full variable domain is DSGVTQTPKHLITATGQRVTLRCSPRSGDLSVYWYQQSLDQGLQFLIQYYNGEERAKGNILERFSAQQFPDLHSELNLSSLELGDSALYFCASSVGPSGTDTQYFGPGTRLTVL.

This clone was picked up a small number of times. The rearrangement uses TRBV18 and TRBJ2-7; TRBD1 matches at 11 bases. The germline CDR1 and CDR2 sequences are KGHSH and LQKENI. With V trimmed by 3 bases and J by 6 bases, 1 base remained unmatched. The CDR3 is 13 amino acids. The CDR3 nucleotides read TGTGCCAGCTCACCGGACAGGGGGCTCGAGCAGTACTTC. Protein sequence: CASSPDRGLEQYF.

This chain uses TRBV29-1 with TRBJ2-1; 8 nucleotides agree with TRBD2. The junction had 10 bases not matched to a gene; V was cut back by 7 bases and J by 2 bases. The CDR3 has 15 amino acids. CDR1 is SQVTM, CDR2 ANQGSEA, per germline. CDR3 region: CSAHLAGVAYNEQFF. In DNA form, the CDR3 reads TGCAGCGCCCACCTAGCGGGTGTCGCCTACAATGAGCAGTTCTTC.